This T cell receptor (beta chain) is from a study of naive and memory T cell subsets. Cells stained for CD3, CD4, CD8, CD45RA and CD27 were sorted into four subsets. There are a few counts of this clonotype. Its antigen is not identified. Broader study findings: Diversity fell and Gini index rose from naive through CM, EM, EMRA.

The beta constant-region primer was an equimolar mix of two oligonucleotides covering TRBC1 and TRBC2. Four rounds of PCR amplified the ligated cDNA using nested alpha and beta constant-region primers plus SP2. MiXCR, applied by TCRdb to the UMI-ligation and nested PCR reads, yields one record per CDR3 protein. This table has 20,000 to 25,000 distinct CDR3 sequences, 7% to 10% appearing once. The germline gives CDR1 MNHEY, CDR2 SMNVEV (reference sequence). This CDR3 spans 13 amino acids. The ends were cut back, 4 bases at V and 3 bases at J, with 10 bases in the middle. The sample taken for sequencing was central memory CD8+ T cells from blood. This receptor was taken from a human donor in good health. This chain links TRBV27 with TRBJ2-7; a possible D gene is TRBD2 (5 bases). This CDR3 is CASSSGVFYEQYF. The CDR3 DNA is TGTGCCAGCAGTTCCGGGGTTTTCTACGAGCAGTACTTC.